What follows is one T cell receptor (beta chain) and its context. Its antigen remains unidentified. The study ran its PCR with 60 Vbeta and 13 Jbeta primers. Clones were read by immunoSEQ multiplex PCR, and TCRdb kept only the in-frame ones, dropping some. The sample yields approximately 220,000 clones, about 75% seen once. This sample stems from a study of cytomegalovirus exposure and HLA in healthy donors. The CDR3 covers 15 residues. Germline CDR1 and CDR2: SGHTA and FQGTGA. V gave up 5 bases and J gave up 10 bases; unmatched junction bases: 14. General study results and limits: In vitro, three CMV-associated chains proved specific for CMV antigens. It has been reported that TCR beta sequences accurately predicted the HLA-A and HLA-B alleles of most subjects. A later analysis appeared to link common viral pathogens to several of the most significant clusters. Sequencing artifact likely explains a cluster of highly shared sequence variants.

This receptor was obtained from a woman under 40 in good health and CMV-seronegative. The specimen was PBMCs. The V gene is TRBV7-3, the J gene TRBJ2-3; 8 bases are shared with TRBD2. The CDR3 here is CASSPEPGTSRAQYF. The CDR3 coding sequence is TGTGCCAGCAGCCCTGAACCCGGGACTAGTAGAGCGCAGTATTTT. Filled out from reference TRBV7-3 and TRBJ2-3, the complete variable domain reads GAGVSQTPSNKVTEKGKYVELRCDPISGHTALYWYRQSLGQGPEFLIYFQGTGAADDSGLPNDRFFAVRPEGSVSTLKIQRTERGDSAVYLCASSPEPGTSRAQYFGPGTRLTVL.